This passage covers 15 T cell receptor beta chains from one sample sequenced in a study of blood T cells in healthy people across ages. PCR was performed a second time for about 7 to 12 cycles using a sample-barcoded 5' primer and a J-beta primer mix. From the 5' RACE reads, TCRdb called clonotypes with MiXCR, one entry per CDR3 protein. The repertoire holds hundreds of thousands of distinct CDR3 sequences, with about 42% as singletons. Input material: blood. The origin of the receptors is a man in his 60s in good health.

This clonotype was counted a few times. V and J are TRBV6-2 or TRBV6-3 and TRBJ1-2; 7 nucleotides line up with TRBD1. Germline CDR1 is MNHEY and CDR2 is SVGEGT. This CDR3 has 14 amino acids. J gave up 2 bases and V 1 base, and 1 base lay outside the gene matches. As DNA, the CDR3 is TGTGCCAGCAGTTACTTGACAGGGAACTATGGCTACACCTTC. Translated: CASSYLTGNYGYTF.

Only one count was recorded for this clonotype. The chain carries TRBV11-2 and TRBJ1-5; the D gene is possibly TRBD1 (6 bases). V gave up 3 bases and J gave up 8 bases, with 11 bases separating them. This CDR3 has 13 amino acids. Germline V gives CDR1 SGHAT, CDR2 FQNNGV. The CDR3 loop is CASSLRGSEPQHF. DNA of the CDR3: TGTGCCAGCAGCTTGAGGGGGTCGGAGCCCCAGCATTTT.

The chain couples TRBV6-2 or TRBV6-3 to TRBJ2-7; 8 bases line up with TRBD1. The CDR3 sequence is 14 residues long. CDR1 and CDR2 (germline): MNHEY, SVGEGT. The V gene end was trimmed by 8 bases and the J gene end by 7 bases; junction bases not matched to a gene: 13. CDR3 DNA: TGTGCCAGCGTCTTCGGGACAGGCAACAATGAGCAGTACTTC. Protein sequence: CASVFGTGNNEQYF.

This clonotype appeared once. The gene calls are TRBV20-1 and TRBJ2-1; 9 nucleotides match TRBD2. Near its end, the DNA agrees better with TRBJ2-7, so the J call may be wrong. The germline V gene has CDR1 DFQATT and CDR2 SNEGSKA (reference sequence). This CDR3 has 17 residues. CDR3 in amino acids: CSARGGVSGGIHNEQYF. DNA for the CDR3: TGCAGTGCTAGAGGGGGAGTGAGCGGGGGGATCCACAATGAGCAGTACTTC.

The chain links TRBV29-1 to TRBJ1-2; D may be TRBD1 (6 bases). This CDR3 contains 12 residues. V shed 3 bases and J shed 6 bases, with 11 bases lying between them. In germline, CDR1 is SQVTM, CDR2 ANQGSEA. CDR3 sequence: CSVDTGTDGYTF. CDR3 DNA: TGCAGCGTTGACACAGGGACCGATGGCTACACCTTC.

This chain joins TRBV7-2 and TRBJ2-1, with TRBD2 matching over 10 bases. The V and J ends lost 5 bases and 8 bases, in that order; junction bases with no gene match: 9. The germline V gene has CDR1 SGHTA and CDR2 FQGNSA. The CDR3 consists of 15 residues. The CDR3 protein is CASSKREGSLHEQFF. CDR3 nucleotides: TGTGCCAGCAGCAAGCGGGAGGGATCTCTTCATGAGCAGTTCTTC. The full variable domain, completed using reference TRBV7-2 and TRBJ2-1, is GAGVSQSPSNKVTEKGKDVELRCDPISGHTALYWYRQSLGQGLEFLIYFQGNSAPDKSGLPSDRFSAERTGGSVSTLTIQRTQQEDSAVYLCASSKREGSLHEQFFGPGTRLTVL.

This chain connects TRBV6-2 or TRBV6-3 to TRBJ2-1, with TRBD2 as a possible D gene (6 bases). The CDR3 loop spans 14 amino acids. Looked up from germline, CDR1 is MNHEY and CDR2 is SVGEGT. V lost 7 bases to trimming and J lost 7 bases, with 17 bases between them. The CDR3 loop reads CASTKVGGSNEQFF. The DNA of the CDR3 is TGTGCCAGCACCAAAGTGGGGGGTTCAAATGAGCAGTTCTTC.

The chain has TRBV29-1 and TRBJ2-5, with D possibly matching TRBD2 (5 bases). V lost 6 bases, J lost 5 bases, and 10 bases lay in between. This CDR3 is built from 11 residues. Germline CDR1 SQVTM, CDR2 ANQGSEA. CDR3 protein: CSVLSGETQYF. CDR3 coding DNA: TGCAGCGTCTTATCGGGGGAGACCCAGTACTTC.

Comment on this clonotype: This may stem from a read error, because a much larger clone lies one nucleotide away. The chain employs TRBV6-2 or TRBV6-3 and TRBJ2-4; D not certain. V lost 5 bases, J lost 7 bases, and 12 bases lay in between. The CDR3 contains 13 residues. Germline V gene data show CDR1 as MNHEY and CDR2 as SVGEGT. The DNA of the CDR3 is TGTGCCAGCAGTCCCATCGACATTAACATTCAGTACTTC. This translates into CASSPIDINIQYF.

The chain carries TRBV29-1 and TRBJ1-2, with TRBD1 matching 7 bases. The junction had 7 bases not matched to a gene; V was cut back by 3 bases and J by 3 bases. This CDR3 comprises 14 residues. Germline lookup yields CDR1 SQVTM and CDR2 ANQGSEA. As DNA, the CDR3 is TGCAGCGTTGAGGATACAGGGGAGGACTATGGCTACACCTTC. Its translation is CSVEDTGEDYGYTF.

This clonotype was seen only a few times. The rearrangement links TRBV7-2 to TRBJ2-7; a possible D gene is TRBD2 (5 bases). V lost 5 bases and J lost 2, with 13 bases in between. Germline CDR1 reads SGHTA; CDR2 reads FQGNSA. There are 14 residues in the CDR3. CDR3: CASSLRASPYEQYF. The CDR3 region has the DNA TGTGCCAGCAGCCTGCGGGCCTCCCCCTACGAGCAGTACTTC.

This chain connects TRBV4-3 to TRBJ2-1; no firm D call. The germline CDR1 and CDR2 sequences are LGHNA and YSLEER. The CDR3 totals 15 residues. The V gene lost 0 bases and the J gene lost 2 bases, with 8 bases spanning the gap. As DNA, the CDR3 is TGCGCCAGCAGCCAAGATAGAAACGCCTACAATGAGCAGTTCTTC. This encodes CASSQDRNAYNEQFF.

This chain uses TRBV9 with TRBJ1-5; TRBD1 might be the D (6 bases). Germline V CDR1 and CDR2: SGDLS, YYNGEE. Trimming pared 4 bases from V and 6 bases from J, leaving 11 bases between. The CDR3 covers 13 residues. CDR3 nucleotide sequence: TGTGCCAGCAGCTCAGGGGAAGGTCAGCCCCAGCATTTT. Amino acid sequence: CASSSGEGQPQHF.

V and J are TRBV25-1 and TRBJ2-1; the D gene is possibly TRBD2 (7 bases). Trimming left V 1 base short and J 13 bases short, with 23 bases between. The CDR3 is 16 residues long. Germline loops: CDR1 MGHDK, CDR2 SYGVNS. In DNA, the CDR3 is TGTGCCAGCAGTGAATCGGGACGGGGGGCTCAATTGACCCAGTTCTTC. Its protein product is CASSESGRGAQLTQFF.

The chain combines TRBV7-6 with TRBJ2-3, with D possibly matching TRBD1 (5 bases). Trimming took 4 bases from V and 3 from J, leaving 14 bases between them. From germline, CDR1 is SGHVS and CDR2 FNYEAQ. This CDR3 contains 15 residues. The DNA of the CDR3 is TGTGCCAGCAGCTCCTCGCAGGGTAGAACAGATACGCAGTATTTT. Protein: CASSSSQGRTDTQYF.